These 26 T cell receptor beta chains came from one sample sequenced in a study of cytomegalovirus exposure and HLA in healthy donors. The PCR had 60 Vbeta and 13 Jbeta primers. This table comes from immunoSEQ multiplex PCR, and its TCRdb copy is limited to in-frame clones, with some not included. Among roughly 150,000 clones listed, more than 75% were seen once. Sequencing was performed on PBMCs. Receptors were obtained from a girl aged 10-17 years in good health and CMV-seropositive.

The chain uses TRBV7-6 and TRBJ1-5; 9 bases align to TRBD1. The CDR3 extends over 15 amino acids. Germline CDR1 SGHVS, CDR2 FNYEAQ. V dropped 4 bases and J dropped 3; count of bases not matched to a gene: 4. CDR3 residues: CASSWGQGDNQPQHF. The CDR3 nucleotides read TGTGCCAGCAGCTGGGGACAGGGAGACAATCAGCCCCAGCATTTT. The full variable domain, rest sourced from reference TRBV7-6 and TRBJ1-5, is GAGVSQSPRYKVTKRGQDVALRCDPISGHVSLYWYRQALGQGPEFLTYFNYEAQQDKSGLPNDRFSAERPEGSISTLTIQRTEQRDSAMYRCASSWGQGDNQPQHFGDGTRLSIL.

The chain combines TRBV2 with TRBJ2-1, with D possibly matching TRBD1 (6 bases). Germline V gene sequence: CDR1 SNHLY, CDR2 FYNNEI. Trimming shortened V by 8 bases and J by 6 bases, and 11 bases separated the two germline ends. The CDR3 covers 12 residues. The DNA of the CDR3 is TGTGCCAGCCGAGGACAGTCCAATGAGCAGTTCTTC. It is translated as CASRGQSNEQFF.

The chain carries TRBV4-1 and TRBJ1-1; TRBD1 is a possible D gene (5 bases). The V and J ends lost 0 bases and 5 bases respectively, with 10 bases between them. The CDR3 spans 14 residues. Germline V lookup: CDR1 MGHRA, CDR2 YSYEKL. In DNA, the CDR3 is TGCGCCAGCAGCCAAGATCGGGGGGAAACTGAAGCTTTCTTT. This sequence encodes CASSQDRGETEAFF.

The chain couples TRBV4-1 to TRBJ2-4; the D gene is possibly TRBD2 (5 bases). The CDR3 consists of 13 residues. The germline CDR1 and CDR2 sequences are MGHRA and YSYEKL. Trimming cost V 4 bases and J 9 bases, with 13 bases left between them. Here the CDR3 reads CASSLVGRGIQYF. CDR3 sequence (DNA): TGCGCCAGCAGCCTAGTCGGACGGGGCATTCAGTACTTC.

V gene TRBV29-1 combines with J gene TRBJ2-7; possible D gene TRBD2, 5 bases. The V and J ends lost 3 bases and 4 bases respectively, with 7 bases between them. The CDR3 has 11 amino acids. Looked up from germline, CDR1 is SQVTM and CDR2 is ANQGSEA. CDR3 sequence: CSVDRGYEQYF. The CDR3 nucleotides read TGCAGCGTTGACCGGGGTTACGAGCAGTACTTC.

This chain links TRBV7-8 with TRBJ1-1, with D uncertain. This CDR3 comprises 15 residues. Germline-derived CDR1 and CDR2 are SGHVS and FQNEAQ. V lost 5 bases and J 3 bases, leaving 16 bases between the germline ends. The CDR3 bases are TGTGCCAGCAGCGTAGGTCGTTTATCTGACACTGAAGCTTTCTTT. Protein product: CASSVGRLSDTEAFF.

This clone turned up a few times. V usage is TRBV27 and J usage is TRBJ2-7; the D gene is possibly TRBD1 (6 bases). The CDR3 extends over 14 amino acids. The germline CDR1 and CDR2 sequences are MNHEY and SMNVEV (reference sequence). V dropped 4 bases and J dropped 2 bases, with 12 bases sitting between them. The CDR3 sequence: CASSSRTDPYEQYF. DNA of the CDR3: TGTGCCAGCAGTTCCCGGACAGACCCCTACGAGCAGTACTTC.

CDR3 coding DNA: TGTGCCAGCAGCGGGACAGGAGGAGCGGACACTGAAGCTTTCTTT. It yields the protein CASSGTGGADTEAFF. The chain has TRBV7-6 and TRBJ1-1; 8 bases line up with TRBD1. From germline, CDR1 is SGHVS and CDR2 FNYEAQ. This CDR3 comprises 15 residues. V dropped 5 bases and J dropped 3; count of bases not matched to a gene: 8.

This rearrangement joins TRBV5-1 to TRBJ2-5; D possibly corresponds to TRBD2 (6 bases). This CDR3 is built from 15 residues. V lost 0 bases and J lost 2, with 11 bases in between. Germline CDR1 is SGHRS and CDR2 is YFSETQ. CDR3 loop: CASSLGSGEQETQYF. The CDR3 coding sequence is TGCGCCAGCAGCTTGGGGTCGGGAGAACAAGAGACCCAGTACTTC.

V is TRBV2 and J is TRBJ1-1, with no clear D. The germline CDR1 and CDR2 sequences are SNHLY and FYNNEI. The CDR3 covers 13 residues. V lost 6 bases and J 2 bases, leaving 10 bases between the germline ends. CDR3 in DNA: TGTGCCAGCAGCGAGGTAATTAACACTGAAGCTTTCTTT. This encodes CASSEVINTEAFF.

The chain uses TRBV9 and TRBJ1-1, with TRBD1 matching 7 bases. This CDR3 has 9 residues. Germline loops: CDR1 SGDLS, CDR2 YYNGEE. V trimming: 10 bases; J trimming: 7 bases; junction bases outside the gene matches: 1. Here the CDR3 reads CAGDSEAFF. The CDR3 DNA reads TGTGCCGGGGACAGTGAAGCTTTCTTT.

The chain carries TRBV28 and TRBJ2-3, with 7 nucleotides matching TRBD2. This CDR3 comprises 15 residues. J lost 2 bases, V lost 8 bases, and 10 bases had no gene match. Germline V gives CDR1 MDHEN, CDR2 SYDVKM. The CDR3 nucleotides read TGTGCCAGCTCTGAGGGAGGGAGATACACAGATACGCAGTATTTT. Translation: CASSEGGRYTDTQYF.

The chain is built from TRBV28 and TRBJ2-5; TRBD2 matches 7 bases. Germline CDR1 is MDHEN and CDR2 is SYDVKM. This CDR3 contains 16 residues. Trimming cost V 4 bases and J 1 base; bases outside gene matches: 9. The CDR3 region is CASSSRRGSSQETQYF. Here the CDR3 DNA reads TGTGCCAGCAGTTCACGTCGCGGGAGCTCCCAAGAGACCCAGTACTTC.

The chain couples TRBV6-1 to TRBJ2-2, with unresolved D. Trimming left V 6 bases short and J 6 bases short, with 5 bases between. Germline V lookup: CDR1 MNHNS, CDR2 SASEGT. The CDR3 has 11 amino acids. The CDR3 DNA reads as TGTGCCAGCAGACTTGCCGGGGAGCTGTTTTTT. Its protein is CASRLAGELFF.

This clone has just a few counts. The gene calls are TRBV5-6 and TRBJ2-5; 8 bases are shared with TRBD1. This CDR3 spans 14 amino acids. Per the germline V gene, CDR1 is SGHDT and CDR2 is YYEEEE. Unmatched junction bases numbered 3, after V lost 3 bases and J lost 2 bases. CDR3 nucleotides: TGTGCCAGCAGCTACGGACAGGGACAAGAGACCCAGTACTTC. Protein product: CASSYGQGQETQYF. Full variable domain (outside the CDR3, taken from reference TRBV5-6 and TRBJ2-5): DAGVTQSPTHLIKTRGQQVTLRCSPKSGHDTVSWYQQALGQGPQFIFQYYEEEERQRGNFPDRFSGHQFPNYSSELNVNALLLGDSALYLCASSYGQGQETQYFGPGTRLLVL.

The chain recombines TRBV19 with TRBJ2-2; TRBD2 agrees at 8 bases. The ends lost 6 bases at V and 1 base at J; junction bases unmatched: 4. This CDR3 contains 15 residues. Germline assignment: CDR1 LNHDA and CDR2 SQIVND (reference sequence). The CDR3 DNA is TGTGCCAGTAGAGGAGCGGGAGTGAACACCGGGGAGCTGTTTTTT. This sequence encodes CASRGAGVNTGELFF.

CDR3 region: CASSWRGSPTQYF. Written as DNA, the CDR3 is TGTGCCAGCAGCTGGAGAGGGTCCCCTACGCAGTATTTT. The chain has TRBV5-6 and TRBJ2-3, with TRBD2 as a possible D gene (5 bases). The CDR3 is 13 amino acids. Between the trimmed V and J ends, which lost 3 bases and 8 bases, there was a span of 13 bases. Germline V gene sequence: CDR1 SGHDT, CDR2 YYEEEE.

V and J are TRBV28 and TRBJ2-7, with a tentative D call TRBD2 (6 bases). Looked up from germline, CDR1 is MDHEN and CDR2 is SYDVKM. Trimming stripped 7 bases from V and 4 bases from J, with 14 bases between. The CDR3 loop spans 13 amino acids. The CDR3 bases are TGTGCCAGCAACTTCGGGGGTGGGTACGAGCAGTACTTC. Translating it yields CASNFGGGYEQYF.

This clone was detected a few times. The genes are TRBV2 and TRBJ1-1, with a tentative D call TRBD1 (6 bases). Germline CDR1 is SNHLY and CDR2 is FYNNEI. Trimming left V 8 bases short and J 1 base short, with 14 bases between. The CDR3 has 14 amino acids. Here the CDR3 DNA reads TGTGCCAGCCATATTAGACAGGAGAACACTGAAGCTTTCTTT. Translated, it gives CASHIRQENTEAFF.

The chain uses TRBV14 and TRBJ1-2; 8 positions match TRBD1. V trimming: 5 bases; J trimming: 4 bases; junction bases outside the gene matches: 6. Germline V gene lookup returns CDR1 SGHDN and CDR2 FVKESK. This CDR3 comprises 14 residues. The CDR3, as DNA: TGTGCCAGCAGCAGGACAGGGTTGATCTATGGCTACACCTTC. This sequence encodes CASSRTGLIYGYTF.

V usage is TRBV27 and J usage is TRBJ2-3; possibly TRBD2 for D (5 bases). V shed 6 bases and J shed 6 bases, with 13 bases lying between them. CDR3 length equals 13 residues. Per germline, CDR1 MNHEY and CDR2 SMNVEV (reference sequence). The CDR3 DNA follows: TGTGCCAGCAGGGTTGGGCGGAGGGATACGCAGTATTTT. Translating gives CASRVGRRDTQYF.

V and J are TRBV5-1 and TRBJ1-2; 9 nucleotides match TRBD1. CDR1 is SGHRS and CDR2 is YFSETQ in the germline V gene. This CDR3 region has 14 residues. After removal of 4 bases from V and 4 bases from J, the junction contained 5 bases not matched to a gene. The CDR3 here is CASSPGTGSYGYTF. The CDR3 DNA reads as TGCGCCAGCAGCCCCGGGACAGGGAGCTATGGCTACACCTTC.

The gene calls are TRBV27 and TRBJ1-5; 9 bases are shared with TRBD1. Germline CDR1 and CDR2: MNHEY and SMNVEV (reference sequence). This CDR3 is built from 16 residues. After removal of 6 bases from V and 5 bases from J, the junction contained 11 bases not matched to a gene. CDR3 amino acids: CASRPYPRDRDQPQHF. The CDR3 coding sequence is TGTGCCAGCAGGCCCTACCCGCGGGACAGGGATCAGCCCCAGCATTTT.

CDR3 in DNA: TGTGCCAGCAGGACTAGCGGAGCCCTCTACGAGCAGTACTTC. Protein: CASRTSGALYEQYF. The V and J genes are TRBV13 and TRBJ2-7, with 9 bases matching TRBD2. CDR1 and CDR2 from the germline V gene are PRHDT and FYEKMQ (reference sequence). The CDR3 covers 14 residues. V lost 6 bases, J lost 3 bases, and 6 bases stayed unmatched.

The chain employs TRBV11-2 and TRBJ2-1; D possibly corresponds to TRBD1 (5 bases). V lost 5 bases and J lost 2, with 7 bases in between. CDR1 and CDR2 (germline): SGHAT, FQNNGV. The CDR3 runs to 13 residues. The CDR3 loop reads CASSQGTYNEQFF. The CDR3 DNA reads TGTGCCAGCAGCCAGGGAACCTACAATGAGCAGTTCTTC.

This clone was observed a few times. This chain connects TRBV28 to TRBJ1-5; TRBD1 matches at 8 bases. V dropped 3 bases and J dropped 0; count of bases not matched to a gene: 10. The germline CDR1 and CDR2 sequences are MDHEN and SYDVKM. This CDR3 has 18 amino acids. The CDR3 DNA reads as TGTGCCAGCAGTTTGCTTCGGGACAGGACGTATAGCAATCAGCCCCAGCATTTT. It codes for CASSLLRDRTYSNQPQHF.